The next 30 T cell receptor beta chains were all read from a single sample in a study of PD-1 blockade in classical Hodgkin lymphoma. Every patient relapsed after autologous stem cell transplantation, and brentuximab vedotin exposure varied. The repertoire was sequenced with immunoSEQ multiplex PCR; TCRdb's copy has only in-frame clones and lacks some. The repertoire includes 90,000 to 120,000 clones, roughly nine tenths of them detected once, and nearly 20% sits in the top ten. Here the sequenced sample was peripheral blood mononuclear cells (PBMCs), taken before the second cycle of nivolumab. The origin of the receptors is a human donor with classical Hodgkin lymphoma.

This clone was found once. The CDR3, as DNA: TGTGCCAGCAGTGAAAAAGGGTCTAGCGGGAGAGGTAATGAGCAGTTCTTC. This sequence encodes CASSEKGSSGRGNEQFF. The gene calls are TRBV6-1 and TRBJ2-1; 10 positions match TRBD2. The CDR3 is 17 amino acids. Trimming cost V 2 bases and J 7 bases; bases outside gene matches: 11. The germline V gene encodes CDR1 MNHNS and CDR2 SASEGT.

The chain employs TRBV11-2 and TRBJ1-2; D not resolved. Germline loops: CDR1 SGHAT, CDR2 FQNNGV. Trimming took 0 bases from V and 8 from J, leaving 10 bases between them. The CDR3 extends over 13 amino acids. CDR3 sequence: CASSLEGGYGYTF. CDR3 sequence (DNA): TGTGCCAGCAGCTTAGAGGGCGGATACGGCTACACCTTC.

The V and J genes are TRBV27 and TRBJ2-3, with D tentatively TRBD2 (6 bases). Trimming took off 6 bases at V and 4 bases at J, with 11 bases between the two ends. The CDR3 extends over 13 amino acids. Germline values: CDR1 MNHEY, CDR2 SMNVEV (reference sequence). The CDR3 reads CASRGWGADTQYF. Written as DNA, the CDR3 is TGTGCCAGCAGGGGCTGGGGGGCAGATACGCAGTATTTT.

This clone was recorded only once. The J gene is TRBJ1-2, the V gene TRBV21-1; the D call in the table, TRBD1, was not verified against the DNA. TRBV21-1 is designated a pseudogene. The CDR3 is 16 amino acids. The CDR3 DNA reads as TGTGCCAGCAGCAAAGGGGTCCCGGACAAGAACTATGGCTACACCTTC. It specifies CASSKGVPDKNYGYTF.

The V call is TRBV4-3, the J call TRBJ1-3; possibly TRBD1 for D (5 bases). The V gene lost 0 bases and the J gene lost 2 bases, with 11 bases spanning the gap. Looked up from germline, CDR1 is LGHNA and CDR2 is YSLEER. CDR3 size: 16 residues. The CDR3 sequence is CASSQDRAMAGNTIYF. The CDR3 DNA reads TGCGCCAGCAGCCAAGACAGGGCGATGGCTGGAAACACCATATATTTT.

The genes are TRBV15 and TRBJ2-1; D perhaps matches TRBD2 (5 bases). This CDR3 is 14 amino acids long. V lost 5 bases to trimming and J lost 8 bases, with 16 bases between them. Looked up from germline, CDR1 is LNHNV and CDR2 is YYDKDF (reference sequence). CDR3 DNA sequence: TGTGCCACCAGCGAGGGCAGGATGATCGATGAGCAGTTCTTC. This encodes CATSEGRMIDEQFF.

The chain has TRBV19 and TRBJ1-5; TRBD1 might be the D (5 bases). Germline V CDR1 and CDR2: LNHDA, SQIVND (reference sequence). The ends were cut back, 9 bases at V and 2 bases at J, with 17 bases in the middle. The CDR3 extends over 15 amino acids. The CDR3 nucleotides read TGTGCCAGAACCAAGCCCGGGGGTTGCAATCAGCCCCAGCATTTT. It codes for CARTKPGGCNQPQHF.

The sample holds a few counts of this clone. V usage is TRBV5-1 and J usage is TRBJ1-2, with D maybe TRBD1 (5 bases). V was trimmed by 4 bases and J by 0 bases, leaving 13 bases between them. CDR1 SGHRS and CDR2 YFSETQ come from the germline V gene. This CDR3 is built from 15 residues. The CDR3 coding sequence is TGCGCCAGCAGCGGCGGGGACGGAGCTAACTATGGCTACACCTTC. It translates to CASSGGDGANYGYTF.

J is TRBJ1-1 and V is TRBV7-2, with D possibly matching TRBD1 (5 bases). The CDR3 sequence is 17 residues long. The germline CDR1 and CDR2 sequences are SGHTA and FQGNSA. With 2 bases removed from V and 1 base from J, the gap between germline ends came to 17 bases. CDR3: CASSLSTGAQGNTEAFF. CDR3 sequence (DNA): TGTGCCAGCAGCTTATCAACAGGCGCCCAAGGGAACACTGAAGCTTTCTTT.

The chain couples TRBV11-2 to TRBJ2-5; tentatively, D is TRBD1 (5 bases). The assigned J gene may be wrong: the sequence end matches TRBJ2-7 better. The CDR3 runs to 15 residues. Germline V gene lookup returns CDR1 SGHAT and CDR2 FQNNGV. The CDR3 coding sequence is TGTGCCAGCAGTCCACCGCGGACATATATCTACGAGCAGTACTTC. Translating gives CASSPPRTYIYEQYF.

The gene calls are TRBV5-3 and TRBJ2-7; D ambiguous. Being an ORF, TRBV5-3 has a function that is uncertain. The ends were cut back, 3 bases at V and 5 bases at J, with 9 bases in the middle. The CDR3 has 12 amino acids. The CDR3 sequence: CARSWLPHEQYF. The CDR3, as DNA: TGTGCCAGAAGCTGGCTTCCCCACGAGCAGTACTTC.

The chain has TRBV5-1 and TRBJ1-2; D is possibly TRBD1 (5 bases). The CDR3 has 15 residues. Trimming pared 7 bases from V and 8 bases from J, leaving 24 bases between. Per the germline V gene, CDR1 is SGHRS and CDR2 is YFSETQ. The CDR3 DNA sequence: TGCGCCAGCGACCCCACCGGGGGAGGGACTCAAGGCTACACCTTC. Translating gives CASDPTGGGTQGYTF.

The chain recombines TRBV23-1 with TRBJ2-5, with 13 bases fitting TRBD2. TRBV23-1 is identified as an open reading frame with a role that is uncertain. This CDR3 comprises 15 residues. The CDR3 sequence is CGRLAGGHPQETQYF. CDR3 coding DNA: TGCGGGAGACTAGCGGGAGGCCACCCCCAAGAGACCCAGTACTTC.

This rearrangement joins TRBV28 to TRBJ2-2, with 8 bases matching TRBD1. The CDR3 covers 15 residues. Germline V gives CDR1 MDHEN, CDR2 SYDVKM. The trim removed 0 bases at V and 7 bases at J, leaving 4 bases unmatched. CDR3 DNA: TGTGCCAGCAGTTTATGGACAGGGGCGGGCGGGGAGCTGTTTTTT. It yields the protein CASSLWTGAGGELFF. The entire variable domain, with the rest obtained from reference TRBV28 and TRBJ2-2, is as follows: DVKVTQSSRYLVKRTGEKVFLECVQDMDHENMFWYRQDPGLGLRLIYFSYDVKMKEKGDIPEGYSVSREKKERFSLILESASTNQTSMYLCASSLWTGAGGELFFGEGSRLTVL.

This sequence joins TRBV4-2 and TRBJ2-1; 9 bases agree with TRBD1. The germline gives CDR1 LGHNA, CDR2 YNFKEQ. The CDR3 loop spans 17 amino acids. V lost 0 bases and J lost 4; bases outside the gene matches: 7. The CDR3 sequence: CASSQDWRQGGYNEQFF. In DNA, the CDR3 is TGTGCCAGCAGCCAAGATTGGCGACAGGGGGGGTACAATGAGCAGTTCTTC.

The rearrangement joins TRBV10-3 to TRBJ2-1; a possible D gene is TRBD1 (5 bases). V was trimmed by 3 bases and J by 7 bases, leaving 16 bases between them. Germline V CDR1 and CDR2: ENHRY, SYGVKD. This CDR3 region has 15 residues. The CDR3 sequence is CAISDLYRGANEQFF. DNA for the CDR3: TGTGCCATCAGTGATCTTTACCGTGGGGCGAATGAGCAGTTCTTC.

V gene TRBV6-6 combines with J gene TRBJ2-7, with 7 bases that match TRBD1. After removal of 2 bases from V and 4 bases from J, the junction contained 8 bases not matched to a gene. Germline CDR1 is MNHNY and CDR2 is SVGAGI (reference sequence). There are 15 residues in the CDR3. Here the CDR3 reads CASSYRLQGPYEQYF. The DNA of the CDR3 is TGTGCCAGCAGTTACCGCCTACAGGGGCCGTACGAGCAGTACTTC.

This clone was observed a handful of times. The gene calls are TRBV2 and TRBJ1-1, with D possibly being TRBD1 (5 bases). The CDR3 consists of 14 residues. V lost 7 bases to trimming and J lost 10 bases, with 22 bases between them. The V gene's germline CDR1 is SNHLY and CDR2 FYNNEI. The CDR3 bases are TGTGCCAGCACCTACGACGGTGGGGCGAGCGTAGCTTTCTTT. Its protein is CASTYDGGASVAFF.

In nucleotides, the CDR3 is TGTGCCAGCAGTTGGCAGCTTTCTGGGGCCAACGTCCTGACTTTC. Translating gives CASSWQLSGANVLTF. The genes are TRBV28 and TRBJ2-6; D is ambiguous. CDR1 and CDR2 (germline): MDHEN, SYDVKM. This CDR3 region has 15 residues. V dropped 4 bases and J dropped 1 base, with 8 bases sitting between them.

The V call is TRBV5-4, the J call TRBJ1-4; 9 bases match TRBD1. The germline gives CDR1 SGHNT, CDR2 YYREEE (reference sequence). CDR3 size: 17 residues. The V and J ends lost 4 bases and 5 bases, in that order; junction bases with no gene match: 12. CDR3 residues: CASSPDLGQGRNEKLFF. CDR3 in DNA: TGTGCCAGCAGCCCTGACCTAGGACAGGGGAGGAATGAAAAACTGTTTTTT.

CDR3 sequence reads: CASSLESKWTGGEDTEAFF. DNA of the CDR3: TGTGCCAGCAGCTTAGAATCAAAATGGACAGGGGGTGAGGACACTGAAGCTTTCTTT. This chain links TRBV7-9 with TRBJ1-1; 10 positions match TRBD1. Unmatched junction bases numbered 14, after V lost 1 base and J lost 3 bases. The CDR3 sequence is 19 residues long. CDR1 SEHNR and CDR2 FQNEAQ come from the germline V gene (reference sequence). Full variable domain (rest looked up from reference TRBV7-9 and TRBJ1-1): DTGVSQNPRHKITKRGQNVTFRCDPISEHNRLYWYRQTLGQGPEFLTYFQNEAQLEKSRLLSDRFSAERPKGSFSTLEIQRTEQGDSAMYLCASSLESKWTGGEDTEAFFGQGTRLTVV.

This clone was seen once. This chain joins TRBV30 and TRBJ2-2; 8 bases are shared with TRBD1. With 2 bases clipped from V and 5 bases from J, the junction kept 7 bases outside the gene matches. Germline loops: CDR1 GTSNPN, CDR2 SVGIG (reference sequence). The CDR3 has 15 amino acids. CDR3 sequence reads: CAWSSRTGYTGELFF. In DNA form, the CDR3 reads TGTGCCTGGAGTTCCCGGACAGGGTATACCGGGGAGCTGTTTTTT.

This clone was seen once. V is TRBV30 and J is TRBJ2-7; D may be TRBD1 (5 bases). The CDR3 extends over 14 amino acids. Germline loops: CDR1 GTSNPN, CDR2 SVGIG (reference sequence). V was trimmed by 1 base and J by 6 bases, leaving 16 bases between them. The DNA for the CDR3 is TGTGCCTGGAGTGGTTGGCAGGGTGGGCTCGAGCAGTACTTC. Its protein product is CAWSGWQGGLEQYF.

J is TRBJ2-7 and V is TRBV30; 7 bases fit TRBD2. Germline lookup yields CDR1 GTSNPN and CDR2 SVGIG (reference sequence). The CDR3 totals 13 residues. J lost 0 bases, V lost 2 bases, and 1 base had no gene match. CDR3 region: CAWSWTSSYEQYF. In nucleotides, the CDR3 is TGTGCCTGGAGTTGGACTAGCTCCTACGAGCAGTACTTC. Supplemented by reference TRBV30 and TRBJ2-7, the full variable domain reads SQTIHQWPATLVQPVGSPLSLECTVEGTSNPNLYWYRQAAGRGLQLLFYSVGIGQISSEVPQNLSASRPQDRQFILSSKKLLLSDSGFYLCAWSWTSSYEQYFGPGTRLTVT.

The CDR3 sequence: CASSLVGLGARGNTIYF. The CDR3 DNA is TGTGCCAGCAGCTTAGTAGGGCTCGGGGCGAGAGGAAACACCATATATTTT. V and J are TRBV7-2 and TRBJ1-3; D may be TRBD1 (5 bases). Germline V lookup: CDR1 SGHTA, CDR2 FQGNSA. Trimming cost V 1 base and J 4 bases, with 17 bases left between them. The CDR3 length is 17 residues.

J is TRBJ2-4 and V is TRBV5-8, with 11 bases that match TRBD1. Germline-derived CDR1 and CDR2 are SGHTS and YDEGEE. The CDR3 is 20 residues long. The V and J ends lost 4 bases and 0 bases, in that order; junction bases with no gene match: 15. CDR3 DNA sequence: TGTGCCAGCAGCCTGAACCCGGGACAGGGGGATAAATTAGCCAAAAACATTCAGTACTTC. It translates to CASSLNPGQGDKLAKNIQYF.

The V and J genes are TRBV7-2 and TRBJ2-7; no firm D call. CDR1 SGHTA and CDR2 FQGNSA come from the germline V gene. V shed 4 bases and J shed 2 bases, with 12 bases lying between them. This CDR3 region has 14 residues. CDR3 sequence: CASSYDGAAYEQYF. In DNA form, the CDR3 reads TGTGCCAGCAGCTATGACGGAGCAGCCTACGAGCAGTACTTC. Drawing the rest from reference TRBV7-2 and TRBJ2-7, the complete variable domain is GAGVSQSPSNKVTEKGKDVELRCDPISGHTALYWYRQSLGQGLEFLIYFQGNSAPDKSGLPSDRFSAERTGGSVSTLTIQRTQQEDSAVYLCASSYDGAAYEQYFGPGTRLTVT.

This sequence joins TRBV30 and TRBJ1-2, with D perhaps TRBD1 (5 bases). The CDR3 sequence is 13 residues long. Looked up from germline, CDR1 is GTSNPN and CDR2 is SVGIG (reference sequence). The V end lost 2 bases, the J end lost 5 bases, and 12 bases lay between the germline ends. The CDR3 spells CAWSYRLRYGYTF. The CDR3 nucleotides read TGTGCCTGGAGTTACAGGTTGCGGTATGGCTACACCTTC.

This clone was seen just once. The junction differs from germline at one of its ends, possibly a read error. Other DNA sequences in this sample translate to the same CDR3. J is TRBJ1-1 and V is TRBV2; D is perhaps TRBD1 (5 bases). Germline V gene data show CDR1 as SNHLY and CDR2 as FYNNEI. This CDR3 is built from 12 residues. As DNA, the CDR3 is TGTGCCAGCCTATTTGTGGACACTGAGGCTTTCTTT. Translating gives CASLFVDTEAFF.

This clone was picked up a small number of times. The rearrangement links TRBV10-3 to TRBJ2-7; 11 bases fit TRBD2. The V gene end was trimmed by 0 bases and the J gene end by 3 bases; junction bases not matched to a gene: 1. The CDR3 totals 15 residues. Per germline, CDR1 ENHRY and CDR2 SYGVKD. The CDR3 DNA reads TGTGCCATCAGTGAGTCTCTAGCGGGAGGCTACGAGCAGTACTTC. It translates to CAISESLAGGYEQYF.